This T cell receptor (beta chain) was profiled in a study of T-cell memory formation after mild COVID-19. TCRdb analysed the 5' RACE reads with MiXCR anew, one entry per CDR3 protein. Of some 130,000 distinct CDR3 sequences listed, about 15% are singletons. The source of this sequence is an adult woman who had mild COVID-19 (a few samples of this study predate the infection). Cell type and time point are not known. The sequencing sample was made of PBMCs or a T cell subset sorted from them (not recorded which).

The CDR3 bases are TGTGCCAGCTCTCATGGCCGGGCCGTAGAGGAGACCCAGTACTTC. Residues: CASSHGRAVEETQYF. The V and J genes are TRBV7-9 and TRBJ2-5, with D unclear. Germline V gene data show CDR1 as SEHNR and CDR2 as FQNEAQ (reference sequence). V was shortened by 8 bases and J by 5 bases, with 21 bases between the two germline ends. This CDR3 is built from 15 residues.